Listed here are 7 T cell receptor beta chains from one sample, sequenced in a study of blood T cell repertoires in COVID-19. Measured with immunoSEQ multiplex PCR; TCRdb has only the in-frame clones, and not every one. The table records roughly 320,000 clones, about 82% of them present only once. The specimen was peripheral blood. Receptors were obtained from a human donor in a cohort sampled during active COVID-19.

This clone appeared once. The chain employs TRBV9 and TRBJ1-2; D unresolved. Trimming pared 1 base from V and 5 bases from J, leaving 15 bases between. CDR3 length: 15 amino acids. Germline values: CDR1 SGDLS, CDR2 YYNGEE. Written as DNA, the CDR3 is TGTGCCAGCAGCGTATACAGCAGGCCCAATTATGGCTACACCTTC. Its protein is CASSVYSRPNYGYTF.

This chain links TRBV7-8 with TRBJ2-3; TRBD1 matches 7 bases. V lost 1 base, J lost 3 bases, and 1 base stayed unmatched. CDR1 SGHVS and CDR2 FQNEAQ come from the germline V gene. CDR3 length: 14 residues. Here the CDR3 reads CASSLGGQTDTQYF. In DNA, the CDR3 is TGTGCCAGCAGCTTAGGGGGACAGACAGATACGCAGTATTTT.

This clone was counted between two and nine times. V is TRBV24-1 and J is TRBJ2-1, with 8 bases fitting TRBD1. This CDR3 region has 14 residues. Germline V gene sequence: CDR1 KGHDR, CDR2 SFDVKD. J was trimmed by 6 bases and V by 9 bases; bases with no gene match: 9. The CDR3 here is CATGSRTGTNEQFF. In DNA, the CDR3 is TGTGCCACCGGGTCCAGGACAGGGACCAATGAGCAGTTCTTC.

This chain uses TRBV6-6 with TRBJ2-7; D is unclear. Trimming removed 0 bases at V and 3 bases at J, with 12 bases between. CDR3 size: 15 residues. Germline lookup yields CDR1 MNHNY and CDR2 SVGAGI (reference sequence). The CDR3 DNA sequence: TGTGCCAGCAGTTACTCGGAGTCCCGCGGCTACGAGCAGTACTTC. It encodes CASSYSESRGYEQYF.

This chain uses TRBV15 with TRBJ1-1, with D perhaps matching TRBD1 (6 bases). CDR1 and CDR2 (germline): LNHNV, YYDKDF (reference sequence). V shed 6 bases and J shed 3 bases, with 14 bases lying between them. This CDR3 contains 14 residues. The CDR3: CATRLQGVDTEAFF. CDR3 DNA: TGTGCCACCAGGTTACAGGGAGTCGACACTGAAGCTTTCTTT. The full variable domain, completed using reference TRBV15 and TRBJ1-1, is DAMVIQNPRYQVTQFGKPVTLSCSQTLNHNVMYWYQQKSSQAPKLLFHYYDKDFNNEADTPDNFQSRRPNTSFCFLDIRSPGLGDTAMYLCATRLQGVDTEAFFGQGTRLTVV.

This chain joins TRBV5-1 and TRBJ1-3; D is unresolved. CDR1 and CDR2 (germline): SGHRS, YFSETQ. The CDR3 has 17 residues. V was trimmed by 4 bases and J by 0 bases, leaving 17 bases between them. CDR3 nucleotide sequence: TGCGCCAGCAGCCCCGAGCCACCAAGCCTCTCTGGAAACACCATATATTTT. This codes for CASSPEPPSLSGNTIYF. Filled out from reference TRBV5-1 and TRBJ1-3, the complete variable domain reads KAGVTQTPRYLIKTRGQQVTLSCSPISGHRSVSWYQQTPGQGLQFLFEYFSETQRNKGNFPGRFSGRQFSNSRSEMNVSTLELGDSALYLCASSPEPPSLSGNTIYFGEGSWLTVV.

This clone was seen a few times. CDR3 loop: CAWKPGQGSYGYTF. The CDR3 bases are TGTGCCTGGAAACCGGGACAGGGGTCCTATGGCTACACCTTC. The chain recombines TRBV30 with TRBJ1-2; 10 bases line up with TRBD1. Trimming cost V 4 bases and J 4 bases; bases outside gene matches: 6. Germline V gene sequence: CDR1 GTSNPN, CDR2 SVGIG (reference sequence). The CDR3 extends over 14 amino acids.